The text below deals with one T cell receptor beta chain. In the source study's methods: Amplifying reference gene primers gave estimates of nucleated cell counts. Here immunoSEQ multiplex PCR was the method, and the copy in TCRdb shows in-frame clones only, minus some. D and trimming come from the DNA, and the V and J calls and clone size come from that table. The sample lists around 100,000 clones, approximately 83% occurring once. This specimen belongs to a study of blood T cell repertoires in COVID-19. The wider study: Acute and convalescent COVID-19 specimens originated in the United States, Italy and Spain. T cells, B-cell-depleted T cells, or PBMCs provided the cDNA or gDNA that served as material.

Per the germline V gene, CDR1 is MGHRA and CDR2 is YSYEKL. Trimming took off 1 base at V and 4 bases at J, with 10 bases between the two ends. The CDR3 is 14 residues long. This chain connects TRBV4-1 to TRBJ1-1; TRBD1 is a possible D gene (6 bases). The sequenced sample was peripheral blood. The TCR was taken from a woman in her 70s with acute or convalescent COVID-19. DNA of the CDR3: TGCGCCAGCAGCCAAGCCCGACAGGCCACTGAAGCTTTCTTT. Amino acid sequence: CASSQARQATEAFF.